This TCR beta chain was captured in a study of control samples from healthy donors and cancer patients. Measured with immunoSEQ multiplex PCR; TCRdb has only the in-frame clones, and not every one. Of about 130,000 clones in the sample, approximately 95% were seen once. V was cut by 6 bases and J by 5 bases, with 16 bases left in between. This CDR3 contains 14 residues. CDR1 LNHDA and CDR2 SQIVND come from the germline V gene (reference sequence). The material sequenced was blood. The clonotype originates from a man between 25 and 39 years old in good health. V is TRBV19 and J is TRBJ1-2; no definite D call. For the CDR3, the DNA is TGTGCCAGTAGCAGACAAGGTTCAAGTTATGGCTACACCTTC. Translated, it gives CASSRQGSSYGYTF.